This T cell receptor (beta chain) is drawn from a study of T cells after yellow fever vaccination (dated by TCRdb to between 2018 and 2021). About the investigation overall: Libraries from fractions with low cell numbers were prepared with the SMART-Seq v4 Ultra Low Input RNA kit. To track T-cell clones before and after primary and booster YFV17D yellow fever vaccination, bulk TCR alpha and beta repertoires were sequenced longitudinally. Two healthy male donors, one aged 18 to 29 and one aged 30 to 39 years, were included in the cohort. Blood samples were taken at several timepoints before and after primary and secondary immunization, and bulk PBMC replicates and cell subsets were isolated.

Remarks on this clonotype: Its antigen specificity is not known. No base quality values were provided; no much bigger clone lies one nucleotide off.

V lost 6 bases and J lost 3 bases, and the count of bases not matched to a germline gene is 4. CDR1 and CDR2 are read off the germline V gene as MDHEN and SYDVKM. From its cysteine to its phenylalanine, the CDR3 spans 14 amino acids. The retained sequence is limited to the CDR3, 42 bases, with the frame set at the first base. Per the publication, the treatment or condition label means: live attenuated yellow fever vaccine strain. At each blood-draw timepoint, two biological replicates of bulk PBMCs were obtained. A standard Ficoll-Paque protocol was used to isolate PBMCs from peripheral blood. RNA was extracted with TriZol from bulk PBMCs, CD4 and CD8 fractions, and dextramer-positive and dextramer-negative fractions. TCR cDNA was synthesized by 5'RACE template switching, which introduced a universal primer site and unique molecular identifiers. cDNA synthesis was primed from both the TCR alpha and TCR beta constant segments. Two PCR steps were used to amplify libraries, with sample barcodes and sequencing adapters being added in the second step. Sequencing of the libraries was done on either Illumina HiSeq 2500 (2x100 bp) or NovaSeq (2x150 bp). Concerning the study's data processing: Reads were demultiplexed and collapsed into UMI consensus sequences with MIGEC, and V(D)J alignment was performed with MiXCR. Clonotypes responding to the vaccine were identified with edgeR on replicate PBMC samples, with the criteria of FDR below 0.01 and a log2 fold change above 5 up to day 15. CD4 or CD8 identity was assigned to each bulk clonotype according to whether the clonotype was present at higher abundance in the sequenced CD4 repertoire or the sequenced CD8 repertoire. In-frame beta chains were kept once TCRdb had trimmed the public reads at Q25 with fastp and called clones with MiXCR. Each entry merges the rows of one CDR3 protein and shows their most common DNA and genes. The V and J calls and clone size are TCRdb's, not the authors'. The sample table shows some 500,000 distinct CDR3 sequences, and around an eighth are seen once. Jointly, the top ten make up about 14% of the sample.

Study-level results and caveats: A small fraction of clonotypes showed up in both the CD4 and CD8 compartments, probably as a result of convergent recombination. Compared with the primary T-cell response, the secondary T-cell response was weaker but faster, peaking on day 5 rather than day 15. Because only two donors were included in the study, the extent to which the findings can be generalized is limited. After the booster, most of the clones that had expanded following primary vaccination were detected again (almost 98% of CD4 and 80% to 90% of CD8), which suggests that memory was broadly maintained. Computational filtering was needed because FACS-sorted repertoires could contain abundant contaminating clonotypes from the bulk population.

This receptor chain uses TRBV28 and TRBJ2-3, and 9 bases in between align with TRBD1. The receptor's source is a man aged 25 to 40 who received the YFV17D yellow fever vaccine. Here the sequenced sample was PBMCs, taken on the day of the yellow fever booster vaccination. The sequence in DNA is TGTGCCAGCAGGGGGACAGGGAGGACAGATACGCAGTATTTT. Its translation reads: CASRGTGRTDTQYF. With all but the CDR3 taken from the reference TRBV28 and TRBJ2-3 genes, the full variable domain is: DVKVTQSSRYLVKRTGEKVFLECVQDMDHENMFWYRQDPGLGLRLIYFSYDVKMKEKGDIPEGYSVSREKKERFSLILESASTNQTSMYLCASRGTGRTDTQYFGPGTRLTVL.